Below, 29 T cell receptor beta chains from the same sample are listed, as sequenced in a study of T cell responses to AZD1222 COVID-19 vaccine. Sequencing was performed with immunoSEQ multiplex PCR; in TCRdb, only in-frame clones are kept and a portion is missing. The sample has 100,000 or so clones; over 75% are singletons. Sequenced here: peripheral blood, sampled on day 0 of AZD1222 vaccination. The receptors originated from an adult in good health.

V usage is TRBV25-1 and J usage is TRBJ2-7, with D perhaps TRBD1 (6 bases). CDR3 length: 15 residues. V lost 7 bases, J lost 6 bases, and 22 bases lay in between. CDR1 and CDR2 from the germline V gene are MGHDK and SYGVNS. The CDR3 nucleotides are TGTGCCAGCAACCCGGGCGGACAGCCGTTCTCCGAGCAGTACTTC. It encodes CASNPGGQPFSEQYF.

V is TRBV7-9 and J is TRBJ2-7, with D perhaps matching TRBD2 (5 bases). V was trimmed by 3 bases and J by 1 base, leaving 19 bases between them. Germline V CDR1 and CDR2: SEHNR, FQNEAQ (reference sequence). This CDR3 has 17 amino acids. The CDR3 nucleotides read TGTGCCAGCAGCTTCCCCGAGGGAAGCGTCGTATCCTACGAGCAGTACTTC. Residues: CASSFPEGSVVSYEQYF.

J is TRBJ2-2 and V is TRBV5-1, with 12 bases that match TRBD2. The J segment lost 3 bases and the V segment lost 3 bases, leaving 0 bases of the junction unmatched. The CDR3 runs to 15 residues. CDR1 and CDR2 (germline): SGHRS, YFSETQ. CDR3 nucleotides: TGCGCCAGCAGCTGGACTAGCGGGGACACCGGGGAGCTGTTTTTT. Translated, it gives CASSWTSGDTGELFF.

The rearrangement uses TRBV2 and TRBJ1-2; D is unclear. Germline V lookup: CDR1 SNHLY, CDR2 FYNNEI. V was cut by 6 bases and J by 4 bases, with 9 bases left in between. The CDR3 runs to 12 residues. CDR3 region: CASRWESYGYTF. The CDR3 bases are TGTGCCAGCAGGTGGGAGTCCTATGGCTACACCTTC. Looking up the rest from reference TRBV2 and TRBJ1-2 gives the full variable domain: EPEVTQTPSHQVTQMGQEVILRCVPISNHLYFYWYRQILGQKVEFLVSFYNNEISEKSEIFDDQFSVERPDGSNFTLKIRSTKLEDSAMYFCASRWESYGYTFGSGTRLTVV.

The V gene is TRBV28, the J gene TRBJ2-3; 13 bases map to TRBD2. There are 18 residues in the CDR3. The V segment lost 3 bases and the J segment 3 bases; nucleotides outside the gene matches: 9. In germline, CDR1 is MDHEN, CDR2 SYDVKM. CDR3 amino acids: CASSLVRTSGSLTDTQYF. In DNA, the CDR3 is TGTGCCAGCAGTTTGGTCCGGACTAGCGGGAGTTTAACAGATACGCAGTATTTT.

This chain links TRBV4-1 with TRBJ2-2, with D uncertain. The CDR3 is made up of 15 amino acids. Germline lookup yields CDR1 MGHRA and CDR2 YSYEKL. The V and J ends lost 0 bases and 2 bases respectively, with 7 bases between them. This CDR3 is CASSQEWSNTGELFF. DNA of the CDR3: TGCGCCAGCAGCCAAGAATGGTCAAACACCGGGGAGCTGTTTTTT.

The chain recombines TRBV3-1 (or the pseudogene TRBV3-2) with TRBJ2-3; D unresolved. V was cut by 0 bases and J by 0 bases, with 1 base left in between. The CDR3 contains 13 residues. The germline V gene encodes CDR1 LGHDT and CDR2 YNNKEL (reference sequence). CDR3 bases: TGTGCCAGCAGCCAAGATAGCACAGATACGCAGTATTTT. Translated, it gives CASSQDSTDTQYF.

This clone occurred once. The chain couples TRBV9 to TRBJ1-5; D is undetermined. Germline loops: CDR1 SGDLS, CDR2 YYNGEE. V shed 4 bases and J shed 0 bases, with 11 bases lying between them. The CDR3 contains 15 residues. This CDR3 reads CASSSTWGSNQPQHF. Written as DNA, the CDR3 is TGTGCCAGCAGCTCGACGTGGGGTAGCAATCAGCCCCAGCATTTT.

The chain combines TRBV2 with TRBJ1-2; D unclear. The V end was cut by 7 bases, the J end by 7 bases, with 10 bases between. The CDR3 totals 11 residues. The germline V gene encodes CDR1 SNHLY and CDR2 FYNNEI. The DNA for the CDR3 is TGTGCCAGCACCCAGGCGGGTGGCTACACCTTC. Translation: CASTQAGGYTF.

This rearrangement joins TRBV5-4 to TRBJ1-3, with 8 bases matching TRBD1. The germline V gene has CDR1 SGHNT and CDR2 YYREEE (reference sequence). Trimming cost V 4 bases and J 0 bases; bases outside gene matches: 9. The CDR3 has 17 residues. This chain's CDR3 is CASSPTGTGYSGNTIYF. The CDR3 nucleotides are TGTGCCAGCAGCCCAACCGGGACAGGATACTCTGGAAACACCATATATTTT.

The rearrangement joins TRBV5-6 to TRBJ2-7, with 8 bases that match TRBD1. V lost 4 bases and J lost 3; bases outside the gene matches: 6. The germline V gene has CDR1 SGHDT and CDR2 YYEEEE. This CDR3 is built from 14 residues. The CDR3, as DNA: TGTGCCAGCAGCCCGGGACAGGCAAACTACGAGCAGTACTTC. Encoded protein: CASSPGQANYEQYF.

The V and J genes are TRBV5-1 and TRBJ2-5; D remains unclear. The V and J ends lost 0 bases and 1 base respectively, with 7 bases between them. CDR1 and CDR2 (germline): SGHRS, YFSETQ. The CDR3 is made up of 14 amino acids. The CDR3 DNA follows: TGCGCCAGCAGCTTGGAGGGCAGCCAAGAGACCCAGTACTTC. Translating it yields CASSLEGSQETQYF.

A note on this clone: Other DNA sequences in the same sample also yield this CDR3. The chain combines TRBV5-8 with TRBJ1-2; 10 bases match TRBD1. Trimming at V came to 4 bases and at J to 3 bases, leaving 6 bases not matched to a gene. Germline CDR1 is SGHTS and CDR2 is YDEGEE. The CDR3 runs to 15 residues. Here the CDR3 reads CASSPRTGGYYGYTF. CDR3 coding DNA: TGTGCCAGCAGCCCGAGGACAGGGGGATACTATGGCTACACCTTC.

The genes are TRBV5-1 and TRBJ2-1; 12 bases are shared with TRBD2. The CDR3 has 18 amino acids. Germline V gives CDR1 SGHRS, CDR2 YFSETQ. With V trimmed by 0 bases and J by 7 bases, 11 bases remained unmatched. CDR3 loop: CASSLGLAGGPMYNEQFF. DNA for the CDR3: TGCGCCAGCAGCTTGGGGCTAGCGGGAGGGCCTATGTATAATGAGCAGTTCTTC.

V is TRBV4-3 and J is TRBJ1-3; 11 bases match TRBD1. V lost 4 bases to trimming and J lost 4 bases; unmatched junction nucleotides: 3. The CDR3 runs 15 residues. Germline V gene sequence: CDR1 LGHNA, CDR2 YSLEER. CDR3 sequence (DNA): TGCGCCAGCAGCCGGGACAGGGGGAGAGGAAACACCATATATTTT. Its translation is CASSRDRGRGNTIYF.

The chain has TRBV7-9 and TRBJ1-1; weak D call: TRBD1 (6 bases). Trimming stripped 4 bases from V and 3 bases from J, with 15 bases between. Germline CDR1 reads SEHNR; CDR2 reads FQNEAQ (reference sequence). The CDR3 covers 15 residues. The DNA for the CDR3 is TGTGCCAGCAGCTCACAGGGCCTAAGGGACACTGAAGCTTTCTTT. Its protein product is CASSSQGLRDTEAFF. The full variable domain, with the rest looked up from reference TRBV7-9 and TRBJ1-1, is DTGVSQNPRHKITKRGQNVTFRCDPISEHNRLYWYRQTLGQGPEFLTYFQNEAQLEKSRLLSDRFSAERPKGSFSTLEIQRTEQGDSAMYLCASSSQGLRDTEAFFGQGTRLTVV.

CDR3 sequence: CASSLWVAGAVNEQFF. CDR3 sequence (DNA): TGTGCCAGCAGTTTATGGGTAGCGGGGGCGGTCAATGAGCAGTTCTTC. V and J are TRBV28 and TRBJ2-1, with 9 bases fitting TRBD2. The CDR3 contains 16 residues. The germline V gene encodes CDR1 MDHEN and CDR2 SYDVKM. Trimming removed 0 bases from V and 6 bases from J; junction bases left unmatched: 6.

The chain is built from TRBV15 and TRBJ2-5; 7 bases are a match to TRBD1. The trim removed 8 bases at V and 4 bases at J, leaving 10 bases unmatched. The CDR3 has 14 residues. Germline loops: CDR1 LNHNV, CDR2 YYDKDF (reference sequence). This chain's CDR3 is CATGAGGLGETQYF. CDR3 DNA: TGTGCCACCGGAGCAGGGGGATTAGGAGAGACCCAGTACTTC.

The chain recombines TRBV9 with TRBJ1-6; D is unresolved. The CDR3 has 14 amino acids. V was trimmed by 4 bases and J by 5 bases, leaving 10 bases between them. CDR1 SGDLS and CDR2 YYNGEE come from the germline V gene. This CDR3 is CASSPQRDNSPLHF. Here the CDR3 DNA reads TGTGCCAGCAGCCCCCAACGGGATAATTCACCCCTCCACTTT.

V usage is TRBV5-1 and J usage is TRBJ1-2, with D possibly matching TRBD1 (6 bases). Per the germline V gene, CDR1 is SGHRS and CDR2 is YFSETQ. V was trimmed by 2 bases and J by 3 bases, leaving 14 bases between them. CDR3 length equals 15 residues. CDR3 nucleotide sequence: TGCGCCAGCAGCTTTGGCAGGGGCGCAGACTATGGCTACACCTTC. Translation: CASSFGRGADYGYTF.

The chain carries TRBV5-1 and TRBJ2-5; a possible D gene is TRBD2 (6 bases). Germline lookup yields CDR1 SGHRS and CDR2 YFSETQ. CDR3 length equals 16 residues. Deletions cut 0 bases from V and 0 bases from J, with 12 bases between. The CDR3 DNA reads as TGCGCCAGCAGCTTGGTTGGCCCTAGCGACCAAGAGACCCAGTACTTC. Its protein is CASSLVGPSDQETQYF.

The genes are TRBV9 and TRBJ2-1; 8 nucleotides line up with TRBD2. The CDR3 length is 15 residues. The trim removed 0 bases at V and 10 bases at J, leaving 9 bases unmatched. Germline-derived CDR1 and CDR2 are SGDLS and YYNGEE. CDR3 bases: TGTGCCAGCAGCGTAGGGGCTAGCGGGCAATCGGAGCAGTTCTTC. Its protein is CASSVGASGQSEQFF.

V usage is TRBV19 and J usage is TRBJ2-6; D is possibly TRBD2 (5 bases). V was pared by 5 bases and J by 1 base, with 15 bases between. The CDR3 totals 17 residues. Germline CDR1 and CDR2: LNHDA and SQIVND (reference sequence). The DNA of the CDR3 is TGTGCCAGTAGTCCACAGAGCGGCAGATCTGGGGCCAACGTCCTGACTTTC. It is translated as CASSPQSGRSGANVLTF.

In nucleotides, the CDR3 is TGTGCCAGCGGGCAGGACCGGGAAAAACTGTTTTTT. Protein sequence: CASGQDREKLFF. The J gene is TRBJ1-4, the V gene TRBV18; no definite D call. This CDR3 spans 12 amino acids. Trimming shortened V by 8 bases and J by 8 bases, and 12 bases separated the two germline ends. Germline CDR1 reads KGHSH; CDR2 reads LQKENI.

The gene calls are TRBV4-3 and TRBJ2-7, with D maybe TRBD2 (7 bases). Germline V gene sequence: CDR1 LGHNA, CDR2 YSLEER. Trimming removed 0 bases at V and 5 bases at J, with 17 bases between. CDR3 size: 16 residues. The CDR3 sequence: CASSQETRGGGDEQYF. CDR3 nucleotides: TGCGCCAGCAGCCAAGAAACTCGAGGGGGGGGAGACGAGCAGTACTTC.

J is TRBJ2-5 and V is TRBV29-1, with D perhaps being TRBD1 or TRBD2 (5 bases each). CDR1 is SQVTM and CDR2 is ANQGSEA in the germline V gene. The CDR3 runs 12 residues. The V end lost 6 bases, the J end lost 4 bases, and 12 bases lay between the germline ends. Here the CDR3 DNA reads TGCAGCGTGGACACTAGAGGAGAGACCCAGTACTTC. Protein product: CSVDTRGETQYF. Using reference TRBV29-1 and TRBJ2-5 for the parts outside the CDR3, the full variable domain is SAVISQKPSRDICQRGTSLTIQCQVDSQVTMMFWYRQQPGQSLTLIATANQGSEATYESGFVIDKFPISRPNLTFSTLTVSNMSPEDSSIYLCSVDTRGETQYFGPGTRLLVL.

The chain couples TRBV5-1 to TRBJ1-1; the D gene is possibly TRBD1 (6 bases). The CDR3 loop spans 15 amino acids. V lost 4 bases and J 1 base, leaving 14 bases between the germline ends. Germline CDR1 and CDR2: SGHRS and YFSETQ. In nucleotides, the CDR3 is TGCGCCAGCAGCCCCACGGACAGTCCGAACACTGAAGCTTTCTTT. It translates to CASSPTDSPNTEAFF.

The chain couples TRBV6-5 to TRBJ2-7; 7 positions agree with TRBD1. The CDR3 length is 15 residues. Germline loops: CDR1 MNHEY, CDR2 SVGAGI. The V and J ends lost 5 bases and 1 base, in that order; junction bases with no gene match: 8. The CDR3 spells CASSTPAGGSYEQYF. CDR3 nucleotide sequence: TGTGCCAGCAGTACGCCCGCAGGGGGATCCTACGAGCAGTACTTC.

V is TRBV2 and J is TRBJ1-3; 7 bases align to TRBD1. Germline assignment: CDR1 SNHLY and CDR2 FYNNEI. Trimming at V came to 3 bases and at J to 2 bases, leaving 4 bases not matched to a gene. The CDR3 is 15 amino acids. CDR3 DNA: TGTGCCAGCAGTGAGTCCGGGACAGCTGGAAACACCATATATTTT. This codes for CASSESGTAGNTIYF.